This T cell receptor (beta chain) is from a study of T cell repertoires in cytomegalovirus infection. Study background: TCR beta signatures that were public indicated CMV infection and matching HLA type.

Concerning this clonotype itself: Its antigen is still unknown.

Study-level findings and limits: Individuals carrying CMV plus the relevant HLA were identified by cumulative frequency of public TCR beta families. Dominant in the ex vivo response were TCR beta clonotypes restricted by HLA-C and specific for CMV.

This CDR3 is built from 13 residues. The germline V and J ends were trimmed by 5 bases and 3 bases, with 9 bases remaining between them. TCRdb independently ran MiXCR on the reads; one entry per CDR3 protein. The sample yields some 62,000 distinct CDR3 sequences, 20% to 25% seen once. Material: CD8+ T cells from cultured PBMCs, obtained from culture after CMV antigen stimulation. This TCR derives from a human donor in good health (CMV status not recorded). Some clones in this sample may be carry-over from other donors' samples. The chain employs TRBV12-3 or TRBV12-4 and TRBJ2-3; the D is unclear. CDR3 bases: TGTGCCAGCAGTCTTCTGGATACAGATACGCAGTATTTT. It encodes CASSLLDTDTQYF.